This T cell receptor beta chain was sequenced in a study of blood T cell repertoires in COVID-19. Germline CDR1 reads MNHEY; CDR2 reads SMNVEV (reference sequence). Trimming cost V 6 bases and J 6 bases, with 18 bases left between them. The CDR3 runs 14 residues. Assay used: immunoSEQ multiplex PCR; TCRdb lists only in-frame clones, some missing. The sample includes around 460,000 clones, over 85% of them seen just once. Seattle's cohort entered during active infection and was followed longitudinally. The chain links TRBV27 to TRBJ2-7; TRBD1 might be the D (7 bases). The sample consisted of peripheral blood. The receptor was isolated from a man in his late teens or twenties with COVID-19, enrolled during active disease. CDR3 sequence reads: CASRAVEGAREQYF. In nucleotides, the CDR3 is TGTGCCAGCAGGGCTGTGGAGGGGGCTCGCGAGCAGTACTTC.